Listed here are 28 T cell receptor beta chains from one sample, sequenced in a study of shared clonotypes between healthy human individuals (TCRdb year 2020). The library was produced with the immunoSEQ multiplex PCR assay. TCRdb limited this immuneACCESS table to in-frame rearrangements with V and J called. A share of clones is missing; checked studies link under half to unresolved V genes, and the rest is unexplained. This sample gives roughly 1,100,000 clones in total; approximately 68% of them show up just once. The top ten clonotypes cover approximately 1.5% of the sample. Input material: memory CD4+ T cells sorted from blood. Interpreted using the paper, the cell subset or site label stands for: CD45RA-negative fraction. Source of these receptors: a man aged 18 to 30 in good health.

On this clone: Other nucleotide sequences from this sample produce the same CDR3. J is TRBJ2-7 and V is TRBV2; TRBD2 agrees at 10 bases. The CDR3 contains 14 residues. Germline CDR1 SNHLY, CDR2 FYNNEI. V lost 4 bases, J lost 6 bases, and 6 bases stayed unmatched. CDR3 in amino acids: CASSGLAGVGEQYF. CDR3 nucleotides: TGTGCCAGCAGTGGTCTAGCGGGAGTCGGCGAGCAGTACTTC.

The V and J genes are TRBV7-8 and TRBJ2-4; TRBD2 might be the D (6 bases). Trimming left V 5 bases short and J 8 bases short, with 25 bases between. Germline assignment: CDR1 SGHVS and CDR2 FQNEAQ. The CDR3 runs 17 residues. The CDR3 nucleotides are TGTGCCAGCAGCCCCGAAGGAGGGCGTTTTGGGGTGGACATTCAGTACTTC. The encoded protein is CASSPEGGRFGVDIQYF.

This clone was observed a handful of times. This sequence joins TRBV18 and TRBJ2-7, with no clear D. The CDR3 runs 15 residues. The V gene lost 3 bases and the J gene lost 3 bases, with 15 bases spanning the gap. Per the germline V gene, CDR1 is KGHSH and CDR2 is LQKENI. CDR3 protein: CASSPGRNRDYEQYF. DNA for the CDR3: TGTGCCAGCTCACCCGGCAGGAACCGAGACTACGAGCAGTACTTC.

V and J are TRBV7-9 and TRBJ2-3, with no clear D. Germline values: CDR1 SEHNR, CDR2 FQNEAQ (reference sequence). This CDR3 has 12 amino acids. V dropped 5 bases and J dropped 0 bases, with 3 bases sitting between them. CDR3 sequence reads: CASSQSTDTQYF. The CDR3 DNA reads TGTGCCAGCAGCCAAAGCACAGATACGCAGTATTTT. Filled out from reference TRBV7-9 and TRBJ2-3, the complete variable domain reads DTGVSQNPRHKITKRGQNVTFRCDPISEHNRLYWYRQTLGQGPEFLTYFQNEAQLEKSRLLSDRFSAERPKGSFSTLEIQRTEQGDSAMYLCASSQSTDTQYFGPGTRLTVL.

The chain is built from TRBV10-3 and TRBJ2-1; TRBD2 aligns across 9 bases. This CDR3 region has 16 residues. Germline trimming cut 6 bases from V and 2 bases from J; bases unmatched to any gene: 8. The germline V gene has CDR1 ENHRY and CDR2 SYGVKD. CDR3 region: CAISLGAGGPYNEQFF. CDR3 coding DNA: TGTGCCATCAGCCTCGGAGCGGGGGGCCCCTACAATGAGCAGTTCTTC.

The gene calls are TRBV27 and TRBJ2-7; D is possibly TRBD1 (5 bases). The ends were cut back, 0 bases at V and 2 bases at J, with 11 bases in the middle. The germline CDR1 and CDR2 sequences are MNHEY and SMNVEV (reference sequence). The CDR3 has 15 residues. The CDR3 DNA follows: TGTGCCAGCAGTTTATCGTCAGGGCGAACCTACGAGCAGTACTTC. This encodes CASSLSSGRTYEQYF.

This clone has a handful of counts. This chain connects TRBV28 to TRBJ2-7; D is possibly TRBD1 (5 bases). CDR1 and CDR2 from the germline V gene are MDHEN and SYDVKM. V lost 7 bases, J lost 0 bases, and 16 bases lay in between. The CDR3 is 15 residues long. The CDR3 is CASTPPRGHSYEQYF. CDR3 bases: TGTGCCAGCACCCCCCCTCGAGGACACTCCTACGAGCAGTACTTC.

The chain recombines TRBV7-2 with TRBJ2-7, with D perhaps matching TRBD1 or TRBD2 (5 bases each). Deletions cut 2 bases from V and 1 base from J, with 12 bases between. Germline values: CDR1 SGHTA, CDR2 FQGNSA. CDR3 length equals 15 residues. CDR3 region: CASSLTGTTSYEQYF. The DNA of the CDR3 is TGTGCCAGCAGCTTAACCGGGACGACGTCCTACGAGCAGTACTTC.

The table lists this clone with a few counts. The rearrangement links TRBV5-1 to TRBJ2-3, with 8 bases fitting TRBD2. Germline CDR1 SGHRS, CDR2 YFSETQ. CDR3 size: 16 residues. Trimming at V came to 3 bases and at J to 5 bases, leaving 11 bases not matched to a gene. The CDR3 loop is CASSSSGRGPVDTQYF. For the CDR3, the DNA is TGCGCCAGCAGCTCCTCCGGGAGGGGCCCCGTAGATACGCAGTATTTT. The full variable domain, in which reference TRBV5-1 and TRBJ2-3 provide the parts outside the CDR3, is KAGVTQTPRYLIKTRGQQVTLSCSPISGHRSVSWYQQTPGQGLQFLFEYFSETQRNKGNFPGRFSGRQFSNSRSEMNVSTLELGDSALYLCASSSSGRGPVDTQYFGPGTRLTVL.

This clone came up a few times. In the same sample, other DNA sequences code for this CDR3. This sequence joins TRBV10-2 and TRBJ2-5; D not certain. The V gene lost 3 bases and the J gene lost 4 bases, with 6 bases spanning the gap. The CDR3 spans 12 residues. The germline gives CDR1 WSHSY, CDR2 SAAADI. The DNA of the CDR3 is TGCGCCAGCAGTGAAAGTGGAGAGACCCAGTACTTC. Its translation: CASSESGETQYF.

The rearrangement uses TRBV21-1 and TRBJ2-4; the table calls TRBD2, which could not be checked here. TRBV21-1 is designated a pseudogene. CDR3 length: 16 residues. The CDR3 is CASSKANTRAKNIQYF. The CDR3 DNA sequence: TGTGCCAGCAGCAAAGCGAACACGAGGGCCAAAAACATTCAGTACTTC.

The chain recombines TRBV28 with TRBJ1-5; 11 bases agree with TRBD1. The CDR3 extends over 15 amino acids. CDR1 is MDHEN, CDR2 SYDVKM, per germline. V was pared by 3 bases and J by 5 bases, with 3 bases of the junction left unmatched. The CDR3 loop is CASSLGQGVHQPQHF. The DNA for the CDR3 is TGTGCCAGCAGTTTGGGACAGGGGGTTCATCAGCCCCAGCATTTT.

V gene TRBV10-3 combines with J gene TRBJ2-6; weak D call: TRBD1 (6 bases). The CDR3 consists of 17 residues. Germline CDR1 is ENHRY and CDR2 is SYGVKD. With 6 bases removed from V and 0 bases from J, the gap between germline ends came to 15 bases. In DNA, the CDR3 is TGTGCCATCAGAGACCCCGGACAGAGCTCTGGGGCCAACGTCCTGACTTTC. It is translated as CAIRDPGQSSGANVLTF.

The chain employs TRBV5-1 and TRBJ2-5; possible D gene TRBD1, 6 bases. The CDR3 is made up of 16 amino acids. Per germline, CDR1 SGHRS and CDR2 YFSETQ. V lost 0 bases and J 5 bases, leaving 17 bases between the germline ends. CDR3 sequence reads: CASSLANTGLRETQYF. The CDR3 region has the DNA TGCGCCAGCAGCTTGGCAAATACAGGGCTCCGGGAGACCCAGTACTTC.

The chain employs TRBV11-2 and TRBJ2-5, with 7 bases identical to TRBD2. Looked up from germline, CDR1 is SGHAT and CDR2 is FQNNGV. V dropped 5 bases and J dropped 4; count of bases not matched to a gene: 13. The CDR3 contains 16 residues. The CDR3 spells CASSPTMGGSRETQYF. The CDR3 DNA reads TGTGCCAGCAGCCCTACGATGGGGGGGTCAAGAGAGACCCAGTACTTC.

This sequence joins TRBV5-1 and TRBJ1-3; D call uncertain. V shed 0 bases and J shed 7 bases, with 11 bases lying between them. CDR3 length equals 14 residues. CDR1 is SGHRS, CDR2 YFSETQ, per germline. The CDR3 DNA follows: TGCGCCAGCAGCTTGGACAGTCCGAGGAACACCATATATTTT. It yields the protein CASSLDSPRNTIYF. The full variable domain, completed using reference TRBV5-1 and TRBJ1-3, is KAGVTQTPRYLIKTRGQQVTLSCSPISGHRSVSWYQQTPGQGLQFLFEYFSETQRNKGNFPGRFSGRQFSNSRSEMNVSTLELGDSALYLCASSLDSPRNTIYFGEGSWLTVV.

The V and J genes are TRBV18 and TRBJ2-5; D is ambiguous. Germline assignment: CDR1 KGHSH and CDR2 LQKENI. Trimming removed 6 bases from V and 3 bases from J, with 11 bases in between. The CDR3 consists of 13 residues. For the CDR3, the DNA is TGTGCCAGCTCCCCTGGTTTCGAAGAGACCCAGTACTTC. Translating gives CASSPGFEETQYF.

The V gene is TRBV18, the J gene TRBJ1-1; unclear D gene. The germline V gene encodes CDR1 KGHSH and CDR2 LQKENI. This CDR3 is built from 13 residues. V lost 9 bases and J lost 1, with 12 bases in between. In nucleotides, the CDR3 is TGTGCCAGTCTCGAAGGAAGGAACACTGAAGCTTTCTTT. Its protein is CASLEGRNTEAFF.

This chain uses TRBV7-2 with TRBJ2-1, with 16 bases that match TRBD2. The junction had 7 bases not matched to a gene; V was cut back by 1 base and J by 10 bases. CDR3 length: 17 residues. CDR1 SGHTA and CDR2 FQGNSA come from the germline V gene. The CDR3 DNA follows: TGTGCCAGCAGCTTAGTTCCGGGACTAGCGGGAGGGGTGGAGCAGTTCTTC. Amino acid sequence: CASSLVPGLAGGVEQFF.

V usage is TRBV7-9 and J usage is TRBJ1-3; D gene uncertain. From germline, CDR1 is SEHNR and CDR2 FQNEAQ (reference sequence). The CDR3 loop spans 14 amino acids. V was cut by 4 bases and J by 4 bases, with 11 bases left in between. As DNA, the CDR3 is TGTGCCAGCAGCTCCCCTGGGATGGGAAACACCATATATTTT. It yields the protein CASSSPGMGNTIYF.

The chain has TRBV12-5 and TRBJ1-1; D is possibly TRBD1 (6 bases). Trimming took off 2 bases at V and 4 bases at J, with 14 bases between the two ends. This CDR3 region has 15 residues. Germline V gene sequence: CDR1 LGHNT, CDR2 FRNRAP. The CDR3 protein is CASGLFPQGRTEAFF. For the CDR3, the DNA is TGTGCTAGTGGTTTGTTCCCTCAGGGGCGCACTGAAGCTTTCTTT.

This chain connects TRBV4-1 to TRBJ1-1, with 8 bases that match TRBD1. CDR1 MGHRA and CDR2 YSYEKL come from the germline V gene. This CDR3 is built from 16 residues. V shed 0 bases, J shed 5 bases, and the junction held 8 bases outside the gene matches. This chain's CDR3 is CASSQDGAGGITEAFF. Written as DNA, the CDR3 is TGCGCCAGCAGCCAAGATGGGGCAGGGGGCATTACTGAAGCTTTCTTT.

The rearrangement uses TRBV7-9 and TRBJ2-3; 12 nucleotides align to TRBD2. From germline, CDR1 is SEHNR and CDR2 FQNEAQ (reference sequence). Losses at the gene ends were 4 bases for V and 0 bases for J; bases not matched to a gene: 5. The CDR3 runs to 17 residues. CDR3 residues: CASSWRLAGGSTDTQYF. CDR3 DNA sequence: TGTGCCAGCAGCTGGCGCCTAGCGGGAGGGAGCACAGATACGCAGTATTTT.

This clone came up a few times. The chain employs TRBV6-1 and TRBJ2-5; D is perhaps TRBD1 (6 bases). Germline V CDR1 and CDR2: MNHNS, SASEGT. CDR3 length: 15 amino acids. Trimming removed 4 bases from V and 5 bases from J, with 17 bases in between. As DNA, the CDR3 is TGTGCCAGCAGTGGCCGGGACACTCCCTTGGAGACCCAGTACTTC. Translation gives CASSGRDTPLETQYF.

The chain uses TRBV18 and TRBJ1-1; no firm D call. The V gene lost 3 bases and the J gene lost 0 bases, with 8 bases spanning the gap. Germline-derived CDR1 and CDR2 are KGHSH and LQKENI. This CDR3 is built from 14 residues. The CDR3 is CASSPAVMNTEAFF. As DNA, the CDR3 is TGTGCCAGCTCACCGGCAGTCATGAACACTGAAGCTTTCTTT.

The chain links TRBV6-6 to TRBJ2-5; D may correspond to TRBD1 or TRBD2 (5 bases each). Germline V gene sequence: CDR1 MNHNY, CDR2 SVGAGI (reference sequence). The CDR3 is 14 amino acids. The V end lost 9 bases, the J end lost 4 bases, and 18 bases lay between the germline ends. Here the CDR3 DNA reads TGTGCCAGTGCCCGGGGCAGAGGTCCAGAGACCCAGTACTTC. This gives the protein CASARGRGPETQYF.

On this clone: A much larger clone is a single base away; this may be a read error. This sequence joins TRBV7-2 and TRBJ2-5; D unresolved. V was cut by 4 bases and J by 4 bases, with 4 bases left in between. CDR3 size: 11 residues. Germline lookup yields CDR1 SGHTA and CDR2 FQGNSA. The CDR3 loop is CASSSLETQYF. Here the CDR3 DNA reads TGTGCCAGCAGCTCCCTAGAGACCCAGTACTTC.

The rearrangement uses TRBV11-3 and TRBJ2-6; TRBD1 matches at 11 bases. From germline, CDR1 is SGHNT and CDR2 YENEEA. The CDR3 runs to 18 residues. The ends lost 4 bases at V and 4 bases at J; junction bases unmatched: 9. The chain's CDR3 is CASSSRTGGAYGANVLTF. In nucleotides, the CDR3 is TGTGCCAGCAGCTCCCGGACAGGGGGCGCGTACGGGGCCAACGTCCTGACTTTC.